This T cell receptor (beta chain) was retrieved from a study of tumor-infiltrating lymphocytes in localized non-small cell lung cancer. Study conclusions and caveats: Different pieces of the same tissue went to different assays, confounding technical variation with intratumor heterogeneity. Higher tumor T cell infiltration than in uninvolved lung was supported by TCRbeta sequencing.

Measured with immunoSEQ multiplex PCR; TCRdb has only the in-frame clones, and not every one. The top ten hold about 15% of the sample, which has 9,000 to 15,000 clones, 76% seen once. This CDR3 has 13 residues. The germline V gene has CDR1 SNHLY and CDR2 FYNNEI. V lost 3 bases and J lost 1, with 7 bases in between. In this sample, this clone turned up a few times. Its antigen is as yet unknown. The receptor was isolated from a human donor with non-small cell lung cancer. The sequenced sample consisted of uninvolved lung tissue not adjacent to the tumor. The genes are TRBV2 and TRBJ2-7; D is perhaps TRBD1 (5 bases). This chain's CDR3 is CASSDRESYEQYF. CDR3 bases: TGTGCCAGCAGTGACAGGGAATCCTACGAGCAGTACTTC.